A single sample is the source of the 22 T cell receptor beta chains below, sequenced in a study of cytomegalovirus exposure and HLA in healthy donors. The PCR used 60 Vbeta and 13 Jbeta primers. Sequencing was performed with immunoSEQ multiplex PCR; in TCRdb, only in-frame clones are kept and a portion is missing. Of some 120,000 clones in the sample, roughly 80% were seen once. Sequencing used PBMCs. The origin of the receptors is a man between 25 and 39 years old in good health and CMV-seronegative.

The genes are TRBV4-3 and TRBJ2-2; no clear D gene. Trimming left V 4 bases short and J 0 bases short, with 12 bases between. The germline V gene encodes CDR1 LGHNA and CDR2 YSLEER. There are 16 residues in the CDR3. For the CDR3, the DNA is TGCGCCAGCAGCCTACATCTAGATGCGAACACCGGGGAGCTGTTTTTT. Its protein is CASSLHLDANTGELFF.

CDR3 nucleotides: TGTGCCAGCAGTGAAGTTGTCCAGGAAAAACTGTTTTTT. This codes for CASSEVVQEKLFF. The J gene is TRBJ1-4, the V gene TRBV2; D gene unclear. CDR3 length: 13 amino acids. The ends were cut back, 1 base at V and 8 bases at J, with 8 bases in the middle. Germline values: CDR1 SNHLY, CDR2 FYNNEI.

This clone was counted once. The V call is TRBV5-1, the J call TRBJ1-2, with D hard to call. The CDR3 loop spans 13 amino acids. The germline V gene encodes CDR1 SGHRS and CDR2 YFSETQ. Trimming pared 0 bases from V and 7 bases from J, leaving 10 bases between. CDR3 coding DNA: TGCGCCAGCAGCTTGGACCTCATCGGTGGCTACACCTTC. Protein product: CASSLDLIGGYTF. The full variable domain, rest sourced from reference TRBV5-1 and TRBJ1-2, is KAGVTQTPRYLIKTRGQQVTLSCSPISGHRSVSWYQQTPGQGLQFLFEYFSETQRNKGNFPGRFSGRQFSNSRSEMNVSTLELGDSALYLCASSLDLIGGYTFGSGTRLTVV.

This chain connects TRBV5-1 to TRBJ1-5, with D tentatively TRBD1 (5 bases). The length of the CDR3 is 13 residues. Trimming took 0 bases from V and 5 from J, leaving 6 bases between them. Germline values: CDR1 SGHRS, CDR2 YFSETQ. The CDR3 loop reads CASSLGGDQPQHF. CDR3 nucleotide sequence: TGCGCCAGCAGCTTGGGGGGGGATCAGCCCCAGCATTTT.

This rearrangement joins TRBV6-5 to TRBJ1-2; TRBD1 is a possible D gene (5 bases). Germline CDR1 MNHEY, CDR2 SVGAGI. Trimming took 0 bases from V and 8 from J, leaving 10 bases between them. The CDR3 has 13 residues. The CDR3 nucleotides are TGTGCCAGCAGTTACTCTGGCAGGGTGGGCTACACCTTC. Protein product: CASSYSGRVGYTF.

V gene TRBV28 combines with J gene TRBJ2-6; D perhaps matches TRBD1 (6 bases). Trimming left V 7 bases short and J 0 bases short, with 13 bases between. The CDR3 sequence is 16 residues long. Germline V gene lookup returns CDR1 MDHEN and CDR2 SYDVKM. This CDR3 is CASTYGQPSGANVLTF. The CDR3 DNA reads as TGTGCCAGCACTTATGGACAGCCCTCTGGGGCCAACGTCCTGACTTTC.

The chain recombines TRBV6-5 with TRBJ2-2; D ambiguous. Per germline, CDR1 MNHEY and CDR2 SVGAGI. The CDR3 extends over 13 amino acids. The V end lost 5 bases, the J end lost 0 bases, and 4 bases lay between the germline ends. The CDR3 DNA reads as TGTGCCAGCAGTAACACGAACACCGGGGAGCTGTTTTTT. This sequence encodes CASSNTNTGELFF.

This chain links TRBV5-1 with TRBJ2-7; 9 bases line up with TRBD1. This CDR3 comprises 13 residues. Germline V gene sequence: CDR1 SGHRS, CDR2 YFSETQ. V gave up 6 bases and J gave up 4 bases; unmatched junction bases: 5. The CDR3 region has the DNA TGCGCCAGCAACGCCGGGACAGGGTACGAGCAGTACTTC. Translation gives CASNAGTGYEQYF.

Turning to this clone: Other DNA sequences in this sample translate to the same CDR3. The chain is built from TRBV5-6 and TRBJ1-5, with 8 bases that match TRBD1. The germline gives CDR1 SGHDT, CDR2 YYEEEE. This CDR3 spans 15 amino acids. J lost 4 bases, V lost 1 base, and 4 bases had no gene match. The DNA of the CDR3 is TGTGCCAGCAGCTTGCAGGGGGCACCGAATCAGCCCCAGCATTTT. Its translation: CASSLQGAPNQPQHF.

This clone was seen more than once but under ten times. This chain joins TRBV30 and TRBJ2-1; TRBD2 matches at 8 bases. CDR1 and CDR2 (germline): GTSNPN, SVGIG (reference sequence). This CDR3 has 17 amino acids. V lost 2 bases and J lost 2; bases outside the gene matches: 11. This CDR3 reads CAWSPGRTSSTYNEQFF. In DNA, the CDR3 is TGTGCCTGGAGTCCCGGGCGGACTAGCTCAACCTACAATGAGCAGTTCTTC. The entire variable domain, with the rest obtained from reference TRBV30 and TRBJ2-1, is as follows: SQTIHQWPATLVQPVGSPLSLECTVEGTSNPNLYWYRQAAGRGLQLLFYSVGIGQISSEVPQNLSASRPQDRQFILSSKKLLLSDSGFYLCAWSPGRTSSTYNEQFFGPGTRLTVL.

The chain has TRBV19 and TRBJ1-3, with TRBD1 matching over 9 bases. Losses at the gene ends were 3 bases for V and 4 bases for J; bases not matched to a gene: 10. CDR1 and CDR2 from the germline V gene are LNHDA and SQIVND (reference sequence). This CDR3 spans 17 amino acids. CDR3 nucleotides: TGTGCCAGTAGTATCCCCACGGGACAGGGATTCGGAAACACCATATATTTT. Protein product: CASSIPTGQGFGNTIYF.

J is TRBJ1-4 and V is TRBV9; D is unclear. Trimming cost V 1 base and J 7 bases, with 11 bases left between them. The CDR3 extends over 14 amino acids. Germline CDR1 and CDR2: SGDLS and YYNGEE. The CDR3, as DNA: TGTGCCAGCAGCGTAAAGAGGGAAGGTGAAAAACTGTTTTTT. Its protein product is CASSVKREGEKLFF.

The chain carries TRBV6-5 and TRBJ1-6; TRBD1 aligns across 8 bases. Germline V gene lookup returns CDR1 MNHEY and CDR2 SVGAGI. The junction had 9 bases not matched to a gene; V was cut back by 7 bases and J by 10 bases. The CDR3 extends over 14 amino acids. The CDR3 spells CASNKQGGRSPLHF. CDR3 sequence (DNA): TGTGCCAGCAACAAACAGGGGGGTAGGTCACCCCTCCACTTT.

The chain has TRBV15 and TRBJ1-1; D not resolved. There are 16 residues in the CDR3. V shed 1 base and J shed 0 bases, with 12 bases lying between them. Germline lookup yields CDR1 LNHNV and CDR2 YYDKDF (reference sequence). Here the CDR3 reads CATSRGLSGLNTEAFF. DNA of the CDR3: TGTGCCACCAGCAGAGGCCTCAGCGGACTGAACACTGAAGCTTTCTTT.

In DNA, the CDR3 is TGTGCCAGCAGTTTAACGGGCGGACAGGATCAGCCCCAGCATTTT. It yields the protein CASSLTGGQDQPQHF. This chain uses TRBV27 with TRBJ1-5; TRBD1 aligns across 7 bases. The length of the CDR3 is 15 residues. Germline V gene data show CDR1 as MNHEY and CDR2 as SMNVEV (reference sequence). The V segment lost 2 bases and the J segment 5 bases; nucleotides outside the gene matches: 6.

The chain is built from TRBV18 and TRBJ1-2, with 9 bases lining up with TRBD1. Looked up from germline, CDR1 is KGHSH and CDR2 is LQKENI. V trimming: 2 bases; J trimming: 7 bases; junction bases outside the gene matches: 5. CDR3 length: 14 residues. The CDR3, as DNA: TGTGCCAGCTCACCAAGACAGGGGGGGTCTGGCTACACCTTC. This sequence encodes CASSPRQGGSGYTF.

The rearrangement joins TRBV5-6 to TRBJ1-4, with D tentatively TRBD1 (5 bases). This CDR3 region has 17 residues. Trimming pared 2 bases from V and 4 bases from J, leaving 18 bases between. Germline CDR1 and CDR2: SGHDT and YYEEEE. The CDR3 nucleotides are TGTGCCAGCAGCTTACGACAGACCCCCGGTAGTAATGAAAAACTGTTTTTT. Its translation is CASSLRQTPGSNEKLFF. Looking up the rest from reference TRBV5-6 and TRBJ1-4 gives the full variable domain: DAGVTQSPTHLIKTRGQQVTLRCSPKSGHDTVSWYQQALGQGPQFIFQYYEEEERQRGNFPDRFSGHQFPNYSSELNVNALLLGDSALYLCASSLRQTPGSNEKLFFGSGTQLSVL.

The J gene is TRBJ2-5, the V gene TRBV5-6, with D perhaps TRBD2 (6 bases). The CDR3 is made up of 15 amino acids. The germline V gene has CDR1 SGHDT and CDR2 YYEEEE. V was pared by 3 bases and J by 5 bases, with 17 bases between. In nucleotides, the CDR3 is TGTGCCAGCAGCTCGGTCCGGGCTAGCGTGGAGACCCAGTACTTC. This translates into CASSSVRASVETQYF.

The chain links TRBV25-1 to TRBJ1-6, with D perhaps TRBD1 (5 bases). There are 15 residues in the CDR3. Trimming removed 3 bases from V and 4 bases from J, with 10 bases in between. Germline lookup yields CDR1 MGHDK and CDR2 SYGVNS. The chain's CDR3 is CASSEPGDYNSPLHF. In DNA form, the CDR3 reads TGTGCCAGCAGTGAGCCGGGGGATTATAATTCACCCCTCCACTTT.

V and J are TRBV7-2 and TRBJ2-4; 12 bases agree with TRBD2. The CDR3 has 18 residues. Germline assignment: CDR1 SGHTA and CDR2 FQGNSA. The ends lost 6 bases at V and 0 bases at J; junction bases unmatched: 9. The CDR3 loop reads CASRAPGLAGAAKNIQYF. CDR3 coding DNA: TGTGCCAGCAGAGCGCCGGGACTAGCGGGCGCAGCCAAAAACATTCAGTACTTC.

This rearrangement joins TRBV7-2 to TRBJ2-5, with 12 bases matching TRBD2. Germline V gives CDR1 SGHTA, CDR2 FQGNSA. The CDR3 contains 19 residues. Losses at the gene ends were 5 bases for V and 2 bases for J; bases not matched to a gene: 15. DNA of the CDR3: TGTGCCAGCAGCCAACCCGGTACTAGCGGGGGGTTAATTCAAGAGACCCAGTACTTC. This gives the protein CASSQPGTSGGLIQETQYF.

The rearrangement joins TRBV5-1 to TRBJ2-7; 8 nucleotides align to TRBD2. Germline V gene lookup returns CDR1 SGHRS and CDR2 YFSETQ. V dropped 0 bases and J dropped 5; count of bases not matched to a gene: 10. The CDR3 totals 16 residues. The CDR3 sequence: CASSLGSGRGSNEQYF. The CDR3 coding sequence is TGCGCCAGCAGCTTGGGGAGCGGGAGAGGAAGTAACGAGCAGTACTTC.